This T cell receptor (beta chain) was profiled in a study of blood T cell repertoires in COVID-19. Assay: immunoSEQ multiplex PCR; the TCRdb copy retains only in-frame clones and omits some. Here the sample spans 100,000 to 150,000 clones, about 88% being singletons. This receptor was obtained from a woman at least 80 years old with acute or convalescent COVID-19. The source material was peripheral blood.

CDR3 in DNA: TGTGCCAGCAGCTTGGTGTATCGGGGGGGAGAGACCCAGTACTTC. It codes for CASSLVYRGGETQYF. The gene calls are TRBV5-4 and TRBJ2-5; 8 bases agree with TRBD2. CDR1 and CDR2 from the germline V gene are SGHNT and YYREEE (reference sequence). The CDR3 contains 15 residues. Germline trimming cut 0 bases from V and 4 bases from J; bases unmatched to any gene: 5. The full variable domain, completed using reference TRBV5-4 and TRBJ2-5, is ETGVTQSPTHLIKTRGQQVTLRCSSQSGHNTVSWYQQALGQGPQFIFQYYREEENGRGNFPPRFSGLQFPNYSSELNVNALELDDSALYLCASSLVYRGGETQYFGPGTRLLVL.